Presented here are 17 T cell receptor beta chains from one specimen sequenced in a study of blood T cell repertoires in COVID-19. Profiling relied on immunoSEQ multiplex PCR, and the TCRdb table lists in-frame clones only, not all of them. The sample yields around 27,000 clones, around 89% seen once. Sequencing used peripheral blood. The receptors stem from a man aged 60-69 years with acute or convalescent COVID-19.

In DNA, the CDR3 is TGTGCCAGCAGCGTAGATCGGGGTCTGAACTATGGCTACACCTTC. Protein sequence: CASSVDRGLNYGYTF. V gene TRBV9 combines with J gene TRBJ1-2; D unclear. Trimming shortened V by 0 bases and J by 2 bases, and 11 bases separated the two germline ends. The CDR3 totals 15 residues. Per the germline V gene, CDR1 is SGDLS and CDR2 is YYNGEE.

V is TRBV6-1 and J is TRBJ2-7; 8 positions agree with TRBD1. The germline V gene encodes CDR1 MNHNS and CDR2 SASEGT. The trim removed 5 bases at V and 2 bases at J, leaving 8 bases unmatched. This CDR3 comprises 15 residues. CDR3 in amino acids: CASSPPGTGAYEQYF. The CDR3 coding sequence is TGTGCCAGCAGTCCCCCCGGGACAGGAGCCTACGAGCAGTACTTC.

The chain employs TRBV5-1 and TRBJ1-2; 7 nucleotides line up with TRBD1. V shed 3 bases, J shed 0 bases, and the junction held 5 bases outside the gene matches. Germline V gives CDR1 SGHRS, CDR2 YFSETQ. The CDR3 sequence is 15 residues long. The DNA for the CDR3 is TGCGCCAGCAGCTCTACAGGGGTGTCTAACTATGGCTACACCTTC. Translating gives CASSSTGVSNYGYTF.

The chain employs TRBV18 and TRBJ1-4, with 8 bases lining up with TRBD1. Germline V lookup: CDR1 KGHSH, CDR2 LQKENI. The CDR3 is made up of 15 amino acids. Trimming at V came to 3 bases and at J to 4 bases, leaving 4 bases not matched to a gene. CDR3 amino acids: CASSPQTGVNEKLFF. CDR3 in DNA: TGTGCCAGCTCACCCCAGACAGGGGTTAATGAAAAACTGTTTTTT.

V usage is TRBV10-2 and J usage is TRBJ2-1, with 10 bases aligning to TRBD1. This CDR3 comprises 14 residues. The V gene end was trimmed by 6 bases and the J gene end by 5 bases; junction bases not matched to a gene: 4. Germline CDR1 and CDR2: WSHSY and SAAADI. The CDR3, as DNA: TGCGCCAGCAGGGGGGACAGGGGCGACAATGAGCAGTTCTTC. This sequence encodes CASRGDRGDNEQFF.

The gene calls are TRBV6-1 and TRBJ2-3, with D perhaps TRBD1 (7 bases). Germline-derived CDR1 and CDR2 are MNHNS and SASEGT. The CDR3 runs to 14 residues. Trimming removed 3 bases at V and 7 bases at J, with 14 bases between. DNA for the CDR3: TGTGCCAGCAGTGACGGCCAGGGGGGTCATACGCAGTATTTT. Encoded protein: CASSDGQGGHTQYF.

The rearrangement links TRBV5-1 to TRBJ2-1; D might be TRBD1 (6 bases). CDR1 SGHRS and CDR2 YFSETQ come from the germline V gene. The CDR3 has 14 amino acids. Trimming pared 4 bases from V and 0 bases from J, leaving 8 bases between. The CDR3 region has the DNA TGCGCCAGCAGCCAAGGGGGCTCCTACAATGAGCAGTTCTTC. Translating it yields CASSQGGSYNEQFF.

The rearrangement links TRBV10-2 to TRBJ2-3; TRBD2 aligns across 7 bases. The CDR3 length is 15 residues. Germline V gives CDR1 WSHSY, CDR2 SAAADI. J was trimmed by 4 bases and V by 10 bases; bases with no gene match: 14. CDR3 in DNA: TGCGCCACCGCCCTAGCGGTCAGACGTGCAGATACGCAGTATTTT. As protein: CATALAVRRADTQYF.

J is TRBJ2-7 and V is TRBV7-2; 8 nucleotides agree with TRBD1. The V and J ends lost 6 bases and 2 bases, in that order; junction bases with no gene match: 3. The length of the CDR3 is 13 residues. The germline V gene has CDR1 SGHTA and CDR2 FQGNSA. CDR3 sequence: CASRQGAAYEQYF. In DNA form, the CDR3 reads TGTGCCAGCAGGCAGGGGGCGGCCTACGAGCAGTACTTC. The variable domain in full, completed from reference TRBV7-2 and TRBJ2-7, reads GAGVSQSPSNKVTEKGKDVELRCDPISGHTALYWYRQSLGQGLEFLIYFQGNSAPDKSGLPSDRFSAERTGGSVSTLTIQRTQQEDSAVYLCASRQGAAYEQYFGPGTRLTVT.

The chain joins TRBV5-1 to TRBJ2-7; 11 positions match TRBD2. Trimming cost V 4 bases and J 4 bases; bases outside gene matches: 10. The germline CDR1 and CDR2 sequences are SGHRS and YFSETQ. This CDR3 has 16 residues. In DNA, the CDR3 is TGCGCCAGCAGCCGAGGAATGGGGACTAGCGGTTACGAGCAGTACTTC. Residues: CASSRGMGTSGYEQYF.

This chain joins TRBV2 and TRBJ2-7; 8 bases line up with TRBD2. Per germline, CDR1 SNHLY and CDR2 FYNNEI. The junction had 3 bases not matched to a gene; V was cut back by 7 bases and J by 4 bases. The CDR3 extends over 12 amino acids. CDR3 sequence reads: CASTGRDYEQYF. Written as DNA, the CDR3 is TGTGCCAGCACCGGGAGGGATTACGAGCAGTACTTC.

The chain carries TRBV14 and TRBJ2-7, with a possible D match to TRBD1 (6 bases). Between the trimmed V and J ends, which lost 3 bases and 0 bases, there was a span of 15 bases. This CDR3 region has 16 residues. Germline assignment: CDR1 SGHDN and CDR2 FVKESK. The CDR3 region has the DNA TGTGCCAGCAGCCAGAACGACAGGTTAGGCTCCTACGAGCAGTACTTC. Translated: CASSQNDRLGSYEQYF. Using reference TRBV14 and TRBJ2-7 for the parts outside the CDR3, the full variable domain is EAGVTQFPSHSVIEKGQTVTLRCDPISGHDNLYWYRRVMGKEIKFLLHFVKESKQDESGMPNNRFLAERTGGTYSTLKVQPAELEDSGVYFCASSQNDRLGSYEQYFGPGTRLTVT.

V is TRBV7-9 and J is TRBJ1-1, with a weak D call TRBD1 (5 bases). Trimming removed 1 base at V and 1 base at J, with 10 bases between. The V gene's germline CDR1 is SEHNR and CDR2 FQNEAQ (reference sequence). This CDR3 contains 15 residues. The CDR3: CASSLVAGPNTEAFF. The DNA of the CDR3 is TGTGCCAGCAGCTTAGTGGCGGGACCGAACACTGAAGCTTTCTTT.

The CDR3 nucleotides read TGTGCCAGCAGCTCAGGGGCCGCTGAGGTCACTGAAGCTTTCTTT. Its translation: CASSSGAAEVTEAFF. The V gene is TRBV5-5, the J gene TRBJ1-1; tentatively, D is TRBD1 (6 bases). Trimming took off 3 bases at V and 4 bases at J, with 16 bases between the two ends. The CDR3 contains 15 residues. The germline V gene encodes CDR1 SGHKS and CDR2 YYEKEE (reference sequence).

The V gene is TRBV5-6, the J gene TRBJ1-3; the D is unclear. Germline values: CDR1 SGHDT, CDR2 YYEEEE. V lost 0 bases and J lost 0, with 13 bases in between. The CDR3 totals 17 residues. The CDR3 DNA reads TGTGCCAGCAGCTTGGAAATGGTTAGTCTCTCTGGAAACACCATATATTTT. Translation: CASSLEMVSLSGNTIYF.

This clone turned up a few times. The genes are TRBV10-2 and TRBJ1-5, with 7 bases fitting TRBD1. CDR1 WSHSY and CDR2 SAAADI come from the germline V gene. The V and J ends lost 5 bases and 4 bases, in that order; junction bases with no gene match: 5. The CDR3 sequence is 14 residues long. CDR3 DNA: TGCGCCAGCAGTACGACAGGGCCTAATCAGCCCCAGCATTTT. Amino acids: CASSTTGPNQPQHF.

V is TRBV2 and J is TRBJ1-1, with a possible D match to TRBD1 (5 bases). The CDR3 is 13 amino acids. The germline V gene encodes CDR1 SNHLY and CDR2 FYNNEI. Deletions cut 7 bases from V and 4 bases from J, with 13 bases between. CDR3 sequence reads: CASKMGRFTEAFF. The CDR3 nucleotides are TGTGCCAGCAAAATGGGGCGGTTCACTGAAGCTTTCTTT.